This passage covers 10 T cell receptor beta chains from one sample sequenced in a study of blood T cell repertoires in COVID-19. The data were produced by immunoSEQ multiplex PCR, yet TCRdb's version contains in-frame clones alone and is incomplete. The repertoire holds about 260,000 clones, with around 87% as singletons. Sequencing was carried out using peripheral blood. These receptors all come from a woman between 40 and 55 years old who had recovered from COVID-19.

In DNA, the CDR3 is TGCGCCAGCAGCCGAAGATATGGGAGGGACAAACCTCTTAACTATGGCTACACCTTC. Protein product: CASSRRYGRDKPLNYGYTF. V is TRBV4-3 and J is TRBJ1-2; TRBD1 might be the D (6 bases). This CDR3 contains 19 residues. Deletions cut 4 bases from V and 1 base from J, with 25 bases between. Germline loops: CDR1 LGHNA, CDR2 YSLEER.

In this sample, this clone turned up once. This sequence joins TRBV7-2 and TRBJ1-2; the D gene is possibly TRBD1 (5 bases). The V gene's germline CDR1 is SGHTA and CDR2 FQGNSA. V lost 0 bases and J 6 bases, leaving 11 bases between the germline ends. CDR3 size: 14 residues. The CDR3 nucleotides are TGTGCCAGCAGCTTAGCATCCAGGGAGGATGGCTACACCTTC. The encoded protein is CASSLASREDGYTF.

The chain couples TRBV19 to TRBJ1-6, with D unresolved. V dropped 6 bases and J dropped 9 bases, with 9 bases sitting between them. Germline assignment: CDR1 LNHDA and CDR2 SQIVND (reference sequence). This CDR3 comprises 12 residues. CDR3 in amino acids: CASRGGSSPLHF. The CDR3 bases are TGTGCCAGTAGGGGCGGGAGTTCACCCCTCCACTTT.

CDR3 nucleotide sequence: TGCGCCAGCAGCCAGGGCAGATATAATTCACCCCTCCACTTT. It is translated as CASSQGRYNSPLHF. The chain uses TRBV4-1 and TRBJ1-6; D is ambiguous. CDR1 is MGHRA and CDR2 is YSYEKL in the germline V gene. V was pared by 3 bases and J by 4 bases, with 7 bases between. CDR3 length: 14 residues.

CDR3 loop: CASSEAKIEGNTIYF. The CDR3 nucleotides are TGTGCCAGCAGCGAAGCGAAAATTGAAGGAAACACCATATATTTT. The rearrangement joins TRBV7-2 to TRBJ1-3; D ambiguous. The CDR3 loop spans 15 amino acids. V was pared by 5 bases and J by 4 bases, with 15 bases between. Germline V gene data show CDR1 as SGHTA and CDR2 as FQGNSA. Full variable domain (remainder filled in from reference TRBV7-2 and TRBJ1-3): GAGVSQSPSNKVTEKGKDVELRCDPISGHTALYWYRQSLGQGLEFLIYFQGNSAPDKSGLPSDRFSAERTGGSVSTLTIQRTQQEDSAVYLCASSEAKIEGNTIYFGEGSWLTVV.

V and J are TRBV4-2 and TRBJ1-2, with no clear D. V was clipped by 1 base and J by 3 bases, with 12 bases between them. CDR3 length: 15 amino acids. CDR1 LGHNA and CDR2 YNFKEQ come from the germline V gene. This CDR3 is CASSQGRAEDYGYTF. The CDR3 nucleotides are TGTGCCAGCAGCCAAGGTCGAGCCGAGGACTATGGCTACACCTTC.

This chain connects TRBV28 to TRBJ1-6, with D uncertain. Per the germline V gene, CDR1 is MDHEN and CDR2 is SYDVKM. With 2 bases removed from V and 7 bases from J, the gap between germline ends came to 6 bases. This CDR3 is built from 13 residues. The CDR3 DNA sequence: TGTGCCAGCAGTTTAGGGGAGAATTCACCCCTCCACTTT. Its protein product is CASSLGENSPLHF. Supplemented by reference TRBV28 and TRBJ1-6, the full variable domain reads DVKVTQSSRYLVKRTGEKVFLECVQDMDHENMFWYRQDPGLGLRLIYFSYDVKMKEKGDIPEGYSVSREKKERFSLILESASTNQTSMYLCASSLGENSPLHFGNGTRLTVT.

This chain joins TRBV7-2 and TRBJ2-1; 10 positions match TRBD2. This CDR3 region has 14 residues. V gave up 5 bases and J gave up 6 bases; unmatched junction bases: 4. Germline V gene lookup returns CDR1 SGHTA and CDR2 FQGNSA. The CDR3 reads CASSPGLAVNEQFF. In DNA, the CDR3 is TGTGCCAGCAGCCCAGGACTAGCGGTCAATGAGCAGTTCTTC. The full variable domain, in which reference TRBV7-2 and TRBJ2-1 provide the parts outside the CDR3, is GAGVSQSPSNKVTEKGKDVELRCDPISGHTALYWYRQSLGQGLEFLIYFQGNSAPDKSGLPSDRFSAERTGGSVSTLTIQRTQQEDSAVYLCASSPGLAVNEQFFGPGTRLTVL.

The chain links TRBV30 to TRBJ1-2; 7 bases align to TRBD1. V gave up 4 bases and J gave up 7 bases; unmatched junction bases: 12. This CDR3 is 14 amino acids long. Germline CDR1 is GTSNPN and CDR2 is SVGIG (reference sequence). The CDR3 loop reads CAWTFQDRNFGYTF. The CDR3 DNA follows: TGTGCCTGGACCTTTCAGGACAGGAATTTTGGCTACACCTTC.

This clone was seen a handful of times. The chain combines TRBV5-1 with TRBJ2-2, with D possibly being TRBD2 (5 bases). CDR1 is SGHRS and CDR2 is YFSETQ in the germline V gene. The CDR3 is 14 residues long. Deletions cut 2 bases from V and 7 bases from J, with 12 bases between. CDR3 sequence reads: CASSLVSGYGELFF. The CDR3 DNA follows: TGCGCCAGCAGCTTAGTTTCGGGGTACGGGGAGCTGTTTTTT.